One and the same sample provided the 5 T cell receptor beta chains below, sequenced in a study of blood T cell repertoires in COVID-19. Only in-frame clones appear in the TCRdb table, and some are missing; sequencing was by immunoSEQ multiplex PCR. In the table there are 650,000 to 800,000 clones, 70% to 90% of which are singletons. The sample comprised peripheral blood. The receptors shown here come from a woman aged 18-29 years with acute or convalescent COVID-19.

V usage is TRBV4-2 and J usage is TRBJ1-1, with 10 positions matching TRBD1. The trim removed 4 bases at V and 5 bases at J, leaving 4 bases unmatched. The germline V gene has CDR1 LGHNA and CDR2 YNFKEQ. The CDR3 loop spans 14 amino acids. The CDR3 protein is CASSLDRGRTEAFF. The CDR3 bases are TGTGCCAGCAGCCTCGACAGGGGGCGTACTGAAGCTTTCTTT.

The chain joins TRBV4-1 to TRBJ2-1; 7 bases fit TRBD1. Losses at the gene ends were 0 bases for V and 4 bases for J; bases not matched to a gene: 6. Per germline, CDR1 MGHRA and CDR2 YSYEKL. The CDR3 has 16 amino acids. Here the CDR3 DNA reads TGCGCCAGCAGCCAAGAGAGAGGGGGCGAATACAATGAGCAGTTCTTC. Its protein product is CASSQERGGEYNEQFF.

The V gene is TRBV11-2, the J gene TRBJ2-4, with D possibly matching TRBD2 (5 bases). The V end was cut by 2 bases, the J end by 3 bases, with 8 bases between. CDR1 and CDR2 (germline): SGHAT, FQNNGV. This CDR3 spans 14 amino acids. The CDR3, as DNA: TGTGCCAGCAGCTTATCAGAGGGCAAAAACATTCAGTACTTC. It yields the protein CASSLSEGKNIQYF.

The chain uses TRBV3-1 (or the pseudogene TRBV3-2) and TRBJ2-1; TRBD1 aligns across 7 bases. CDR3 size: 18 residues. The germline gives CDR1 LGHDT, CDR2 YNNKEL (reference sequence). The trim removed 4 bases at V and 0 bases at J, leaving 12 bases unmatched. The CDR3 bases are TGTGCCAGCAGCCTCCTAACCGGGACAGTTAGCTCCTACAATGAGCAGTTCTTC. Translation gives CASSLLTGTVSSYNEQFF.

The DNA for the CDR3 is TGTGCCAGCAGCCAGGACAGGGGGCAAGTTAATTCACCCCTCCACTTT. This codes for CASSQDRGQVNSPLHF. The chain employs TRBV7-6 and TRBJ1-6, with 11 nucleotides matching TRBD1. This CDR3 is built from 16 residues. CDR1 is SGHVS, CDR2 FNYEAQ, per germline. V shed 5 bases and J 6 bases; nucleotides not matched to a gene: 6.